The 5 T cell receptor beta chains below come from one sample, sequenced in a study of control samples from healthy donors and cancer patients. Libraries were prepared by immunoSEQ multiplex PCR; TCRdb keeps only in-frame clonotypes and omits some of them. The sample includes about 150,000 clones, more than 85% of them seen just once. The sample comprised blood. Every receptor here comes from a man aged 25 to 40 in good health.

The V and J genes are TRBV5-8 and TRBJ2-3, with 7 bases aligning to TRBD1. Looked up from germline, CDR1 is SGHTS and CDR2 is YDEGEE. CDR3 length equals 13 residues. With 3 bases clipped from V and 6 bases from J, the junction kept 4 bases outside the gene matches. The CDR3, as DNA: TGTGCCAGCAGCTCGACAGGGAAGGATACGCAGTATTTT. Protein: CASSSTGKDTQYF.

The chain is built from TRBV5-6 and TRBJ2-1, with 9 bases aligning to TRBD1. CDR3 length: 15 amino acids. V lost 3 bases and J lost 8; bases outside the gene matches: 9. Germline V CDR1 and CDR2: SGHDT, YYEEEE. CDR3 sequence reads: CASSSLGTGKDEQFF. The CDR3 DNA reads TGTGCCAGCAGCTCACTTGGGACAGGGAAGGATGAGCAGTTCTTC.

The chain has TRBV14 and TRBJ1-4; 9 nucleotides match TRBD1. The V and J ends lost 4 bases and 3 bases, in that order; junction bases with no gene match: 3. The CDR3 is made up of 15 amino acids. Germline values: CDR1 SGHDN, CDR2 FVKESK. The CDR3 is CASSPRTGANEKLFF. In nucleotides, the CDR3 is TGTGCCAGCAGCCCAAGGACAGGGGCTAATGAAAAACTGTTTTTT.

The CDR3 protein is CASSTWGEDTEAFF. DNA of the CDR3: TGTGCCAGTAGTACGTGGGGCGAGGACACTGAAGCTTTCTTT. The chain recombines TRBV19 with TRBJ1-1; D may be TRBD1 (5 bases). V lost 4 bases and J 3 bases, leaving 12 bases between the germline ends. CDR1 is LNHDA, CDR2 SQIVND, per germline (reference sequence). The CDR3 covers 14 residues. The full variable domain, in which reference TRBV19 and TRBJ1-1 provide the parts outside the CDR3, is DGGITQSPKYLFRKEGQNVTLSCEQNLNHDAMYWYRQDPGQGLRLIYYSQIVNDFQKGDIAEGYSVSREKKESFPLTVTSAQKNPTAFYLCASSTWGEDTEAFFGQGTRLTVV.

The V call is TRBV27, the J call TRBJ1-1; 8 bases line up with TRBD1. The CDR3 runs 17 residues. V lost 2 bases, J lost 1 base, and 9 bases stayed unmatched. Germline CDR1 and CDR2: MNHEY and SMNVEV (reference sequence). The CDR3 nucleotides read TGTGCCAGCAGTTTAAGGGCCGACAGGGGTCGGAACACTGAAGCTTTCTTT. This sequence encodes CASSLRADRGRNTEAFF.